The sequence of this T cell receptor (beta chain) was determined in a study of OX40 agonist ivuxolimab in advanced cancers. Profiled with immunoSEQ multiplex PCR; TCRdb holds only in-frame clones, not every one. The sample has about 47,000 clones, 80% to 85% seen once; the top ten hold about 7%. The CDR3 spans 15 residues. Unmatched junction bases numbered 2, after V lost 0 bases and J lost 1 base. Looked up from germline, CDR1 is LNHNV and CDR2 is YYDKDF (reference sequence). The chain is built from TRBV15 and TRBJ1-1, with TRBD1 identical over 7 bases. The material was CD4+ or CD8+ T cells sorted from blood, obtained in a trial of the OX40 agonist ivuxolimab. The TCR originated in an adult with an advanced solid tumor such as melanoma, head and neck, liver or kidney cancer. The chain's CDR3 is CATSRDRQGNTEAFF. CDR3 bases: TGTGCCACCAGCAGAGATCGACAGGGGAACACTGAAGCTTTCTTT. The whole variable domain, remainder taken from reference TRBV15 and TRBJ1-1, is DAMVIQNPRYQVTQFGKPVTLSCSQTLNHNVMYWYQQKSSQAPKLLFHYYDKDFNNEADTPDNFQSRRPNTSFCFLDIRSPGLGDTAMYLCATSRDRQGNTEAFFGQGTRLTVV.